These 5 T cell receptor beta chains came from one sample sequenced in a study of metastatic and nonmetastatic thyroid tumors. TCRdb called clones again from the PCR reads with MiXCR. Of about 18,000 clones in the sample, roughly 23% were seen once. Thyroid surgery took place with no prior treatment in any patient. The specimen sequenced was adjacent normal tissue. The origin of the receptors is a female donor with papillary thyroid cancer or a benign thyroid nodule (not recorded which). Some clones in this sample may be carry-over from other donors' samples.

A single count supports this clone. V usage is TRBV7-9 and J usage is TRBJ2-5, with 11 bases identical to TRBD2. V gave up 1 base and J gave up 4 bases; unmatched junction bases: 2. The CDR3 spans 15 residues. Germline V gene data show CDR1 as SEHNR and CDR2 as FQNEAQ (reference sequence). The CDR3 nucleotides are TGTGCCAGCAGCTTAGAACTAGCGGGAGTAGAGACCCAGTACTTC. Its translation: CASSLELAGVETQYF.

Details on this clone: Because the CDR3 is missing its conserved closing phenylalanine or tryptophan, this is likely a read error. The chain combines TRBV20-1 with TRBJ2-3; D unresolved. The V gene lost 3 bases and the J gene lost 6 bases, with 25 bases spanning the gap. This CDR3 has 17 amino acids. CDR1 is DFQATT and CDR2 is SNEGSKA in the germline V gene (reference sequence). The CDR3 loop is CSASSPPGRHHLDTQYL. The CDR3, as DNA: TGCAGTGCTAGTTCTCCCCCGGGTCGGCACCACCTTGATACGCAGTATTTA.

The CDR3 nucleotides are TGCGCCAGCAGCCCCCGACAGGGCGGTTTCAATCAGCCCCAGCATTTT. It is translated as CASSPRQGGFNQPQHF. This chain uses TRBV4-1 with TRBJ1-5; TRBD1 agrees at 7 bases. This CDR3 has 16 amino acids. With 4 bases clipped from V and 3 bases from J, the junction kept 9 bases outside the gene matches. In germline, CDR1 is MGHRA, CDR2 YSYEKL.

The chain recombines TRBV19 with TRBJ2-3, with TRBD2 matching 14 bases. Germline CDR1 LNHDA, CDR2 SQIVND (reference sequence). J was trimmed by 3 bases and V by 5 bases; bases with no gene match: 10. CDR3 length: 18 amino acids. CDR3 protein: CASSDHTTSGRGTDTQYF. DNA of the CDR3: TGTGCCAGTAGTGACCACACGACTAGCGGGAGGGGGACAGATACGCAGTATTTT.

The gene calls are TRBV20-1 and TRBJ1-2; tentatively, D is TRBD1 (6 bases). The germline V and J ends were trimmed by 0 bases and 3 bases, with 11 bases remaining between them. Germline CDR1 reads DFQATT; CDR2 reads SNEGSKA (reference sequence). CDR3 size: 14 residues. CDR3 in DNA: TGCAGTGCTAGAGATCCAGGGGTCGACTATGGCTACACCTTC. Translation gives CSARDPGVDYGYTF.